This is a list of T cell receptor beta chains from one sample in a study of T cell changes during pregnancy in multiple sclerosis. TCRdb's copy holds only in-frame clones and misses some; the assay was immunoSEQ multiplex PCR. The repertoire holds 65,000 to 75,000 clones, with around nine tenths as singletons. This sample comprised peripheral blood, obtained after pregnancy. These TCRs come from a female donor in good health, enrolled as a control in a pregnancy study. The CDR3 runs from the conserved cysteine through the conserved F or W. Fields, in order: D gene, clone size, V gene, J gene, CDR3 DNA, CDR3 protein. A D gene is named only where the DNA matches it firmly. Size tells how often a clone was seen (once, few, many) or the class of an expanded clone, and some rows leave it out.

D gene: NA
clone size: NA
V gene: TRBV6-1
J gene: TRBJ1-3
CDR3 DNA: TGTGCCAGCAGTGATTCTTCAAACACCATATATTTT
CDR3 protein: CASSDSSNTIYF

D gene: NA
clone size: once
V gene: TRBV2
J gene: TRBJ2-3
CDR3 DNA: TGTGCCAGCCGGGGGTACACAGATACGCAGTATTTT
CDR3 protein: CASRGYTDTQYF

D gene: NA
clone size: NA
V gene: TRBV7-2
J gene: TRBJ1-1
CDR3 DNA: TGTGCCAGCAGCTTTACGGGGGTGAACACTGAAGCTTTCTTT
CDR3 protein: CASSFTGVNTEAFF

D gene: NA
clone size: NA
V gene: TRBV9
J gene: TRBJ2-1
CDR3 DNA: TGTGCCAGCAGCGTAGGGGACAAGGGCAATGAGCAGTTCTTC
CDR3 protein: CASSVGDKGNEQFF

D gene: TRBD1
clone size: NA
V gene: TRBV11-2
J gene: TRBJ1-2
CDR3 DNA: TGTGCCAGCACCACAACACGGACAGGGGATGGCTACACCTTC
CDR3 protein: CASTTTRTGDGYTF

D gene: TRBD2
clone size: NA
V gene: TRBV5-6
J gene: TRBJ2-1
CDR3 DNA: TGTGCCAGCAGTCGACTAGCGGAAAGGGTCTACAATGAGCAGTTCTTC
CDR3 protein: CASSRLAERVYNEQFF

D gene: NA
clone size: once
V gene: TRBV11-1
J gene: TRBJ2-6
CDR3 DNA: TGTGCCAGCGAGGGTGCCGGGGCCAACGTCCTGACTTTC
CDR3 protein: CASEGAGANVLTF

D gene: TRBD1
clone size: NA
V gene: TRBV25-1
J gene: TRBJ2-3
CDR3 DNA: TGTGCCAGCGCTGCTTCACCCGGACAGGGCGAAGATACGCAGTATTTT
CDR3 protein: CASAASPGQGEDTQYF

D gene: NA
clone size: NA
V gene: TRBV5-5
J gene: TRBJ2-1
CDR3 DNA: TGTGCCAGCAGCTGGGCCGGGACTTATGAGCAGTTCTTC
CDR3 protein: CASSWAGTYEQFF

D gene: NA
clone size: few
V gene: TRBV9
J gene: TRBJ2-2
CDR3 DNA: TGTGCCAGCAGCGTAGACAGTTATACCGGGGAGCTGTTTTTT
CDR3 protein: CASSVDSYTGELFF

D gene: NA
clone size: NA
V gene: TRBV11-1
J gene: TRBJ1-1
CDR3 DNA: TGTGCCAGCAGCTCCCCCTTTCAGGTGAACACTGAAGCTTTCTTT
CDR3 protein: CASSSPFQVNTEAFF

D gene: TRBD1
clone size: few
V gene: TRBV28
J gene: TRBJ2-2
CDR3 DNA: TGTGCCAGCAGTTTATACAGGGGGTTAACCGGGGAGCTGTTTTTT
CDR3 protein: CASSLYRGLTGELFF

D gene: TRBD2
clone size: once
V gene: TRBV5-4
J gene: TRBJ2-1
CDR3 DNA: TGTGCCAGCAGGGGGGGCGGGGGGAATGAGCAGTTCTTC
CDR3 protein: CASRGGGGNEQFF

D gene: TRBD2
clone size: NA
V gene: TRBV6-4
J gene: TRBJ2-1
CDR3 DNA: TGTGCCAGCAGTGGCACGCCGGGGGGGAACAATGAGCAGTTCTTC
CDR3 protein: CASSGTPGGNNEQFF

D gene: TRBD2
clone size: NA
V gene: TRBV5-4
J gene: TRBJ2-5
CDR3 DNA: TGTGCCACTCGGCCCGGCGGGGGGCGGGAGACCCAGTACTTC
CDR3 protein: CATRPGGGRETQYF

D gene: NA
clone size: NA
V gene: TRBV28
J gene: TRBJ2-7
CDR3 DNA: TGTGCCAGCAGCCCTCCCTCCTACGAGCAGTACTTC
CDR3 protein: CASSPPSYEQYF

D gene: NA
clone size: NA
V gene: TRBV5-6
J gene: TRBJ1-4
CDR3 DNA: TGTGCCAGCAGCTCGAGGGTGAATGAAAAACTGTTTTTT
CDR3 protein: CASSSRVNEKLFF

D gene: NA
clone size: few
V gene: TRBV5-1
J gene: TRBJ1-1
CDR3 DNA: TGCGCCAGCAGCTTGACAGAAAACACTGAAGCTTTCTTT
CDR3 protein: CASSLTENTEAFF

D gene: NA
clone size: once
V gene: TRBV19
J gene: TRBJ2-7
CDR3 DNA: TGTGCCAGTACTGGGACATCCTACGAGCAGTACTTC
CDR3 protein: CASTGTSYEQYF

D gene: TRBD2
clone size: NA
V gene: TRBV6-1
J gene: TRBJ2-3
CDR3 DNA: TGTGCCAGCAGTGAAAACGGGGGGGGCCCAGATACGCAGTATTTT
CDR3 protein: CASSENGGGPDTQYF

D gene: TRBD1
clone size: NA
V gene: TRBV6-1
J gene: TRBJ2-4
CDR3 DNA: TGTGCCAGCAGCGAGACACAGGGGGTTCAGTACTTC
CDR3 protein: CASSETQGVQYF

D gene: TRBD1
clone size: NA
V gene: TRBV6-5
J gene: TRBJ1-2
CDR3 DNA: TGTGCCAGCAGGCGGACAGGTTTGGTCTATGGCTACACCTTC
CDR3 protein: CASRRTGLVYGYTF

D gene: NA
clone size: NA
V gene: TRBV12-5
J gene: TRBJ2-3
CDR3 DNA: TGTGCTAGTGGTTTGCGAATATCGGGGGGCGAGACGCAGTATTTT
CDR3 protein: CASGLRISGGETQYF

D gene: TRBD2
clone size: once
V gene: TRBV4-1
J gene: TRBJ2-3
CDR3 DNA: TGCGCCAGCAGCGCCCGGGACTACCTAACAGATACGCAGTATTTT
CDR3 protein: CASSARDYLTDTQYF

D gene: TRBD2
clone size: once
V gene: TRBV29-1
J gene: TRBJ2-1
CDR3 DNA: TGCAGCGTATTGAGCGGGGGGGCCAATGAGCAGTTCTTC
CDR3 protein: CSVLSGGANEQFF

D gene: NA
clone size: NA
V gene: TRBV28
J gene: TRBJ1-4
CDR3 DNA: TGTGCCAGCAGTTTATATGGGGGGGAAAAACTGTTTTTT
CDR3 protein: CASSLYGGEKLFF

D gene: TRBD1
clone size: NA
V gene: TRBV13
J gene: TRBJ2-5
CDR3 DNA: TGTGCCAGCAGCCCGTGGACAGGACAGGAGACCCAGTACTTC
CDR3 protein: CASSPWTGQETQYF

D gene: NA
clone size: NA
V gene: TRBV9
J gene: TRBJ2-3
CDR3 DNA: TGTGCCAGCAGCGTAGGGGTTGGAGGACGAGCTACAGATACGCAGTATTTT
CDR3 protein: CASSVGVGGRATDTQYF

D gene: NA
clone size: NA
V gene: TRBV5-1
J gene: TRBJ2-1
CDR3 DNA: TGCGCCAGCAGCCTAAGGACAAGGGCCTACAATGAGCAGTTCTTC
CDR3 protein: CASSLRTRAYNEQFF

D gene: NA
clone size: NA
V gene: TRBV5-1
J gene: TRBJ2-2
CDR3 DNA: TGCGCCAGCAGTGAGGGCACTACGAACACCGGGGAGCTGTTTTTT
CDR3 protein: CASSEGTTNTGELFF

D gene: TRBD1
clone size: NA
V gene: TRBV6-5
J gene: TRBJ1-1
CDR3 DNA: TGTGCCAGCAGTTTAGACAGGGCCAAAAACACTGAAGCTTTCTTT
CDR3 protein: CASSLDRAKNTEAFF

D gene: NA
clone size: NA
V gene: TRBV18
J gene: TRBJ2-7
CDR3 DNA: TGTGCCAGCCCGCGGGACAGATCCTACGAGCAGTACTTC
CDR3 protein: CASPRDRSYEQYF

D gene: NA
clone size: NA
V gene: TRBV19
J gene: TRBJ1-1
CDR3 DNA: TGTGCCAGTAGCATCCTCGGGGAGAACACTGAAGCTTTCTTT
CDR3 protein: CASSILGENTEAFF

D gene: NA
clone size: NA
V gene: TRBV4-2
J gene: TRBJ1-1
CDR3 DNA: TGTGCCAGCAGCTCGTCCCTCAGGGGTGGAGGCACTGAAGCTTTCTTT
CDR3 protein: CASSSSLRGGGTEAFF

D gene: TRBD1
clone size: NA
V gene: TRBV6-1
J gene: TRBJ2-1
CDR3 DNA: TGTGCCAGCAGTACCTCAGGGGGTTCCTACAATGAGCAGTTCTTC
CDR3 protein: CASSTSGGSYNEQFF

D gene: TRBD2
clone size: NA
V gene: TRBV28
J gene: TRBJ2-7
CDR3 DNA: TGTGCCAGCAGTACCCCCGGCGGGAGCTCCTACGAGCAGTACTTC
CDR3 protein: CASSTPGGSSYEQYF

D gene: TRBD1
clone size: NA
V gene: TRBV6-5
J gene: TRBJ2-3
CDR3 DNA: TGTGCCAGCAGTTCGGGACAGTTCACAGATACGCAGTATTTT
CDR3 protein: CASSSGQFTDTQYF

D gene: NA
clone size: NA
V gene: TRBV1
J gene: TRBJ2-3
CDR3 DNA: TGCACCAGCAGCCAGAGAGGGGGGGGCGCGAATACGCAGTATTTT
CDR3 protein: CTSSQRGGGANTQYF

D gene: TRBD1
clone size: once
V gene: TRBV19
J gene: TRBJ2-7
CDR3 DNA: TGTGCCAGCCAAAGCCGGACAGGGGGCCCGGGTGGGGAGCAGTACTTC
CDR3 protein: CASQSRTGGPGGEQYF

D gene: NA
clone size: NA
V gene: TRBV7-8
J gene: TRBJ2-6
CDR3 DNA: TGTGCCAGCAGCTTAGGGGGGGGGACACCCCAACGAGGGGCCAACGTCCTGACTTTC
CDR3 protein: CASSLGGGTPQRGANVLTF

D gene: TRBD2
clone size: NA
V gene: TRBV6-1
J gene: TRBJ2-1
CDR3 DNA: TGTGCCAGCAGTGCCGAAACTAGCGGGGGGTACAATGAGCAGTTCTTC
CDR3 protein: CASSAETSGGYNEQFF

D gene: NA
clone size: NA
V gene: TRBV19
J gene: TRBJ1-3
CDR3 DNA: TGTGCCAGTAGTACCCAAATCTCTGGAAACACCATATATTTT
CDR3 protein: CASSTQISGNTIYF

D gene: NA
clone size: NA
V gene: TRBV2
J gene: TRBJ1-4
CDR3 DNA: TGTGCCAGCACTGAGGGGGGGCCCAATGAAAAACTGTTTTTT
CDR3 protein: CASTEGGPNEKLFF

D gene: TRBD2
clone size: NA
V gene: TRBV5-6
J gene: TRBJ2-1
CDR3 DNA: TGTGCCAGCAGCTTTGGAGCGGGAGGGCTTTACAATGAGCAGTTCTTC
CDR3 protein: CASSFGAGGLYNEQFF

D gene: NA
clone size: NA
V gene: TRBV2
J gene: TRBJ1-1
CDR3 DNA: TGTGCCAGCAGTGAACTAGAAGCTTTCTTT
CDR3 protein: CASSELEAFF

D gene: NA
clone size: NA
V gene: TRBV18
J gene: TRBJ2-7
CDR3 DNA: TGTGCCAGCTCACCGGACAGAACCGAGCAGTACTTC
CDR3 protein: CASSPDRTEQYF

D gene: TRBD2
clone size: few
V gene: TRBV5-1
J gene: TRBJ2-5
CDR3 DNA: TGCGCCAGCAGCTGGGCTAGCGGGAGTGGAGAGACCCAGTACTTC
CDR3 protein: CASSWASGSGETQYF

D gene: NA
clone size: NA
V gene: TRBV19
J gene: TRBJ2-6
CDR3 DNA: TGTGCCAGTGGGGGCGAGACTGGGGCCAACGTCCTGACTTTC
CDR3 protein: CASGGETGANVLTF

D gene: NA
clone size: NA
V gene: TRBV5-4
J gene: TRBJ1-1
CDR3 DNA: TGTGCCAGCAGCTTGGATCGGACTCTGAACACTGAAGCTTTCTTT
CDR3 protein: CASSLDRTLNTEAFF

D gene: TRBD1
clone size: NA
V gene: TRBV7-2
J gene: TRBJ2-7
CDR3 DNA: TGTGCCAGCAGCTTGGACAGGGGGGTACCCTACGAGCAGTACTTC
CDR3 protein: CASSLDRGVPYEQYF

D gene: NA
clone size: NA
V gene: TRBV28
J gene: TRBJ1-2
CDR3 DNA: TGTGCCAGCACCACCCCCGGGACAAGACAAATTAACTATGGCTACACCTTC
CDR3 protein: CASTTPGTRQINYGYTF

D gene: TRBD1
clone size: NA
V gene: TRBV18
J gene: TRBJ1-5
CDR3 DNA: TGTGCCAGCTCACCTCAGGGGACAGAAAACAATCAGCCCCAGCATTTT
CDR3 protein: CASSPQGTENNQPQHF

D gene: TRBD2
clone size: NA
V gene: TRBV6-5
J gene: TRBJ2-1
CDR3 DNA: TGTGCCAGCAGTTACGAGGGACTAGCGGACAATGAGCAGTTCTTC
CDR3 protein: CASSYEGLADNEQFF

D gene: NA
clone size: NA
V gene: TRBV28
J gene: TRBJ2-3
CDR3 DNA: TGTGCCAGCAGTCCCTCGGGGAGCGGGCGTCTCACAGATACGCAGTATTTT
CDR3 protein: CASSPSGSGRLTDTQYF

D gene: NA
clone size: NA
V gene: TRBV4-2
J gene: TRBJ2-7
CDR3 DNA: TGTGCCAGCAGCCAAGATCTCCCTTACGAGCAGTACTTC
CDR3 protein: CASSQDLPYEQYF

D gene: NA
clone size: NA
V gene: TRBV18
J gene: TRBJ1-4
CDR3 DNA: TGTGCCAGCTCACGGGGACTCCAAGGTGAAAAACTGTTTTTT
CDR3 protein: CASSRGLQGEKLFF

D gene: TRBD1
clone size: NA
V gene: TRBV4-2
J gene: TRBJ1-2
CDR3 DNA: TGTGCCAGCAGCCAACAGCCTGGGACAGGGGATGGCTACACCTTC
CDR3 protein: CASSQQPGTGDGYTF

D gene: TRBD1
clone size: NA
V gene: TRBV7-9
J gene: TRBJ2-1
CDR3 DNA: TGTGCCAGCAGTCAGACAGGGGTTCTCTACAATGAGCAGTTCTTC
CDR3 protein: CASSQTGVLYNEQFF

D gene: TRBD1
clone size: NA
V gene: TRBV27
J gene: TRBJ2-1
CDR3 DNA: TGTGCCAGCAGTTTAAAGGAGACAGGGGCCCAAGGAGGGTACAATGAGCAGTTCTTC
CDR3 protein: CASSLKETGAQGGYNEQFF

D gene: TRBD1
clone size: NA
V gene: TRBV11-2
J gene: TRBJ2-7
CDR3 DNA: TGTGCCAGCAGCCGGGACAGGGGGGAGCAGTACTTC
CDR3 protein: CASSRDRGEQYF